The text below deals with one T cell receptor beta chain. Its specificity is unknown. The CDR3 loop spans 12 amino acids. Germline V gene sequence: CDR1 GTSNPN, CDR2 SVGIG (reference sequence). V lost 2 bases, J lost 6 bases, and 10 bases lay in between. The source of the sample is a study of CD8+CD57+ T cells in acquired aplastic anemia. Study-level background: DNA per sorted CD4+ or CD8+ sample ranged about 0.19 to 30 ug, averaging about 3 ug.

Both TCR beta VDJ combination and CDR3 sequence profiling were carried out. Genomic DNA was the template for this profiling. TCRdb redid the calling of the reads with MiXCR, one entry per CDR3 protein. The sample carries fewer than 250,000 distinct CDR3 sequences, 45% to 50% recorded once. An expansion of CD8+CD57+ cells by flow cytometry had been shown in patients chosen for sequencing. Severe acquired aplastic anemia was present in all patients. Overall study findings and caveats: Between the patient and control groups, CD8+ Simpson's diversity did not differ significantly. Between patients and controls, approximately 29 CD8+ CDR3 sequences were found in common.

The chain carries TRBV30 and TRBJ1-1; tentative D call: TRBD1 (5 bases). Material for sequencing was sorted CD4+, CD8+, or CD8+CD57+ T cells (not recorded which) from PBMCs. This sequence was found in a human donor with aplastic anemia. CDR3 DNA: TGTGCCTGGAGTCTGGGGCTCGCTGAAGCTTTCTTT. Its protein is CAWSLGLAEAFF.